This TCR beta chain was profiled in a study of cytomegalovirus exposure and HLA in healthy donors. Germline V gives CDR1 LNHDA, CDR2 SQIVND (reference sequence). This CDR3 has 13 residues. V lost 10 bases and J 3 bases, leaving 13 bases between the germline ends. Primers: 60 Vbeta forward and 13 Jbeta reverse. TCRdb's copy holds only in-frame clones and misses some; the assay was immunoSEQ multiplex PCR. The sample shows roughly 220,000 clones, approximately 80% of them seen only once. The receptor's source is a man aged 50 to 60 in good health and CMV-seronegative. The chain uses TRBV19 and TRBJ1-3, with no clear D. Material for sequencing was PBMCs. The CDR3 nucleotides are TGTGCCACCGGAATCGGGTTTGGAAACACCATATATTTT. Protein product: CATGIGFGNTIYF. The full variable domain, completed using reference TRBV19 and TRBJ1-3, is DGGITQSPKYLFRKEGQNVTLSCEQNLNHDAMYWYRQDPGQGLRLIYYSQIVNDFQKGDIAEGYSVSREKKESFPLTVTSAQKNPTAFYLCATGIGFGNTIYFGEGSWLTVV.